The T cell receptor beta chain under discussion was sequenced for a study of somatic mutations in cytotoxic T cells in rheumatoid arthritis. Study summary: Using a FACSAria II or Sony SH800, a portion of the V beta antibody-stained T-cell populations were flow-sorted at nearly 100% purity, and among those populations were V beta1+ cells that were then sequenced for TCRB. Findings and caveats of the study: Clonality of CD8+ T cells, which was compared between rheumatoid arthritis patients and age-matched healthy controls, did not differ significantly. About an eighth of the 65 patients had a largest CD8+ clone above 20% of CD8+ cells.

The study pulled out CD4+ and CD8+ cells with positive magnetic bead selection and then checked their purity by flow cytometry. The trim removed 4 bases at V and 3 bases at J, leaving 11 bases unmatched. Looked up from germline, CDR1 is SGDLS and CDR2 is YYNGEE. The CDR3 covers 16 residues. On this clone: Its cognate antigen is unknown.

Assay: immunoSEQ multiplex PCR; the TCRdb copy retains only in-frame clones and omits some. Counted here are 15,000 to 20,000 clones, 70% to 80% occurring once; the ten biggest clones make up 12%. The TCR sequence derives from an adult with rheumatoid arthritis. The chain combines TRBV9 with TRBJ2-3, with TRBD2 matching 7 bases. Sequencing used CD8+ T cells sorted from blood. The CDR3 DNA reads TGTGCCAGCAGCCCCTGGGGAGGGAAGGGGACAGATACGCAGTATTTT. The encoded protein is CASSPWGGKGTDTQYF.